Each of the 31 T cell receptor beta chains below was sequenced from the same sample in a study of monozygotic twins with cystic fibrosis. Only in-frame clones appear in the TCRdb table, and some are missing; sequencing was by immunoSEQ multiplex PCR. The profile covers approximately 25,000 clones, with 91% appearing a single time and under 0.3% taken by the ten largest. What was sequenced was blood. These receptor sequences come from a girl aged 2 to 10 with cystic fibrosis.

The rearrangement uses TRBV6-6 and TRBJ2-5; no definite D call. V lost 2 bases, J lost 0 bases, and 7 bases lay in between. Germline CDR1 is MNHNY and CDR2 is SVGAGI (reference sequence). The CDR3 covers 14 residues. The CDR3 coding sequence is TGTGCCAGCAGTTACCGGTCAAACCAAGAGACCCAGTACTTC. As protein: CASSYRSNQETQYF.

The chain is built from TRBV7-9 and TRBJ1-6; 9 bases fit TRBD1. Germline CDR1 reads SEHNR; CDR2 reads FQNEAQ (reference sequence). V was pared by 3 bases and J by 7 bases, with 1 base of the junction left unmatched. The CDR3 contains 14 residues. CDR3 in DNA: TGTGCCAGCAGCTTCGGACAGGGGAATTCACCCCTCCACTTT. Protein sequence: CASSFGQGNSPLHF.

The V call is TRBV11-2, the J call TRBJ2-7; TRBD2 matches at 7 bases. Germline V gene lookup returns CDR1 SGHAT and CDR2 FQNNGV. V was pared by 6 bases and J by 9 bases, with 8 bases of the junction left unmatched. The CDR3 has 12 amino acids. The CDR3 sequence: CASRSTSAGQYF. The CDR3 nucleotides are TGTGCCAGCAGATCTACTAGCGCGGGGCAGTACTTC.

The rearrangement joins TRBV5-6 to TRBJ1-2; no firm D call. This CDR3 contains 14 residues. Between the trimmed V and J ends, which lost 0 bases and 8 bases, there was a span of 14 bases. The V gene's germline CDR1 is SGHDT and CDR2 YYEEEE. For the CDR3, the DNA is TGTGCCAGCAGCTTGGTCCCGACCGCTCAAGGCTACACCTTC. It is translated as CASSLVPTAQGYTF.

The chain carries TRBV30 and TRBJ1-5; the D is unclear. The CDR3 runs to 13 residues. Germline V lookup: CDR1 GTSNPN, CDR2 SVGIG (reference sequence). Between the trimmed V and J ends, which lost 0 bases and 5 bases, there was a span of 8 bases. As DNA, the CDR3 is TGTGCCTGGAGTGTACTGGCGTATCAGCCCCAGCATTTT. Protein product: CAWSVLAYQPQHF.

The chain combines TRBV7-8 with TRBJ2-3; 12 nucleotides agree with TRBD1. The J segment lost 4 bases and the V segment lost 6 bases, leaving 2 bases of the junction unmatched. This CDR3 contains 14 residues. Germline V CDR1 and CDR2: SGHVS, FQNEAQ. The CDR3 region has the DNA TGTGCCAGCAGGGGGGACAGGGGGCCAGATACGCAGTATTTT. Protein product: CASRGDRGPDTQYF.

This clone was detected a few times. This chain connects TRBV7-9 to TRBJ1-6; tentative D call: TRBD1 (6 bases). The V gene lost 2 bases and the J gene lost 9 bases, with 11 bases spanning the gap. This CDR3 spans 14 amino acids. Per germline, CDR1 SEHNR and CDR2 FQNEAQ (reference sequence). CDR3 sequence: CASSLSRGASPLHF. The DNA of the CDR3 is TGTGCCAGCAGCTTATCGAGGGGGGCTTCACCCCTCCACTTT.

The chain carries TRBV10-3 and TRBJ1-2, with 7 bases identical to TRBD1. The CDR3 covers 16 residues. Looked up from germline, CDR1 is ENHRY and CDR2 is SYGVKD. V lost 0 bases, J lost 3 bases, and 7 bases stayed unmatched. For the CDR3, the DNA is TGTGCCATCAGTGAGTCGACTGGCAGGGGGGACTATGGCTACACCTTC. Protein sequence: CAISESTGRGDYGYTF.

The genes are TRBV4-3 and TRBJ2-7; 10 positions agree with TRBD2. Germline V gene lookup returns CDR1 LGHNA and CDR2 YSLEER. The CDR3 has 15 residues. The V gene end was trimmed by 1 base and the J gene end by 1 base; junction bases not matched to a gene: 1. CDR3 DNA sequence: TGCGCCAGCAGCCAAGCTAGCGGGGGTTCCTACGAGCAGTACTTC. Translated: CASSQASGGSYEQYF.

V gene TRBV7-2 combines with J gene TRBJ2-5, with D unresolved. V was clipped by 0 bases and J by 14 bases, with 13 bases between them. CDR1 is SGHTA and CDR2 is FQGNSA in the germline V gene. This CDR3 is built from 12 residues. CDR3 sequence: CASSLAPAGFYF. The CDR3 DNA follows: TGTGCCAGCAGCTTAGCCCCGGCCGGGTTTTACTTC.

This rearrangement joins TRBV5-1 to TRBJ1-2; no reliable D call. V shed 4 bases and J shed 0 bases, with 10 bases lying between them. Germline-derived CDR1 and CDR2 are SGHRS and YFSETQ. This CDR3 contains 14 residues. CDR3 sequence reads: CASSRADTNYGYTF. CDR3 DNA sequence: TGCGCCAGCAGCCGGGCGGATACTAACTATGGCTACACCTTC.

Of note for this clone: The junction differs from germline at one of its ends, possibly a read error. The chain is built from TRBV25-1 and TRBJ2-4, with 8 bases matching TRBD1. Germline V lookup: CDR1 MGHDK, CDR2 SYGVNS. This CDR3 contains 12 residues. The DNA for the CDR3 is TGTGCCAGCAGTCCCGCTTTGGGACAGGTTTCCTTC. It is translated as CASSPALGQVSF. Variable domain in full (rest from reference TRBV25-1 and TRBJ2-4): EADIYQTPRYLVIGTGKKITLECSQTMGHDKMYWYQQDPGMELHLIHYSYGVNSTEKGDLSSESTVSRIRTEHFPLTLESARPSHTSQYLCASSPALGQVSFGAGTRLSVL.

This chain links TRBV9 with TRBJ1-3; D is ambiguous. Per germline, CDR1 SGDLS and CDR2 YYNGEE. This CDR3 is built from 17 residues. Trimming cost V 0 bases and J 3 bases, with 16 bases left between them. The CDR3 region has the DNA TGTGCCAGCAGCGTAGGGTCCCAGTCCGGAGGTGGAAACACCATATATTTT. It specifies CASSVGSQSGGGNTIYF.

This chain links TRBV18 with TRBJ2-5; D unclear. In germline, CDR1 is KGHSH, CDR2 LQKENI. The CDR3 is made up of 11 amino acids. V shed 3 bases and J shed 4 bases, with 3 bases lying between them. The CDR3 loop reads CASSPGETQYF. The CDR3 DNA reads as TGTGCCAGCTCACCGGGAGAGACCCAGTACTTC.

CDR3 sequence (DNA): TGCGCCAGCAGCCCGGGACAAATACACTTCTCTGGGGCCAACGTCCTGACTTTC. The encoded protein is CASSPGQIHFSGANVLTF. This chain links TRBV5-1 with TRBJ2-6, with a possible D match to TRBD1 (6 bases). Germline V gene lookup returns CDR1 SGHRS and CDR2 YFSETQ. V lost 4 bases to trimming and J lost 0 bases, with 17 bases between them. The CDR3 spans 18 residues.

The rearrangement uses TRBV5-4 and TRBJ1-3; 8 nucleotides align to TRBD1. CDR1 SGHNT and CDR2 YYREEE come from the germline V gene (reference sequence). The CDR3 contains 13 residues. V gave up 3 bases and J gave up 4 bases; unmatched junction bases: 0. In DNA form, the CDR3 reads TGTGCCAGCAGCTACAGGGGGGGAAACACCATATATTTT. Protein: CASSYRGGNTIYF.

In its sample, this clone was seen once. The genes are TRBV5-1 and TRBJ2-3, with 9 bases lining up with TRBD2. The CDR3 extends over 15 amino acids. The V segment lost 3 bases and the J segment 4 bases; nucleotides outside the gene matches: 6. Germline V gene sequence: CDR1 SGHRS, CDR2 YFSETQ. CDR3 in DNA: TGCGCCAGCAGCTACGGCGGGGGGGCCGCAGATACGCAGTATTTT. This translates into CASSYGGGAADTQYF.

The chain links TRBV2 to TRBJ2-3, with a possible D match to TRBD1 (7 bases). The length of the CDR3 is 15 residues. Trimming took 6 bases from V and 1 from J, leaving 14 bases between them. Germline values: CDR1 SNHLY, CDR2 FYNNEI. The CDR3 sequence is CASSGRGVGTDTQYF. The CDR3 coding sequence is TGTGCCAGCAGCGGCAGGGGGGTGGGCACAGATACGCAGTATTTT.

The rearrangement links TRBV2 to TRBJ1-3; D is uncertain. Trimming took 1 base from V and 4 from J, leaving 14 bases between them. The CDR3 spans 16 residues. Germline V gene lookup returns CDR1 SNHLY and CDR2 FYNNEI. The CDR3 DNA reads TGTGCCAGCAGTGAAGGGGCCCGACCCGGAGGAAACACCATATATTTT. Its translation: CASSEGARPGGNTIYF.

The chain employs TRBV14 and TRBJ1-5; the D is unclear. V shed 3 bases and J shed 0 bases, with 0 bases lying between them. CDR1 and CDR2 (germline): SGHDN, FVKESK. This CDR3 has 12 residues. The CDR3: CASSHSNQPQHF. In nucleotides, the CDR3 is TGTGCCAGCAGCCATAGCAATCAGCCCCAGCATTTT.

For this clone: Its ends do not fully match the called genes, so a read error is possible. The CDR3 sequence is CANSPGGHGTEQYF. DNA for the CDR3: TGTGCCAACAGCCCAGGGGGCCACGGGACCGAGCAGTACTTC. This chain connects TRBV7-2 to TRBJ2-7, with 8 bases matching TRBD1. The CDR3 runs 14 residues. CDR1 and CDR2 (germline): SGHTA, FQGNSA.

The CDR3 sequence is CASSHYPGHEIEKLFF. CDR3 DNA: TGTGCCAGCAGCCATTACCCGGGACATGAGATTGAAAAACTGTTTTTT. The chain uses TRBV7-9 and TRBJ1-4; D is possibly TRBD1 (6 bases). CDR1 is SEHNR, CDR2 FQNEAQ, per germline (reference sequence). The CDR3 totals 16 residues. V shed 5 bases and J shed 7 bases, with 20 bases lying between them.

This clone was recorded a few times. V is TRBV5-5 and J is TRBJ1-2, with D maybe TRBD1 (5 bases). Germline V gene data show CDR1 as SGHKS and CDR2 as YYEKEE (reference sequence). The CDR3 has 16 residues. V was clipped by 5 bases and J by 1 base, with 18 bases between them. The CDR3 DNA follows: TGTGCCAGCAGAGTCCGGGACTTAATCCTTAACTATGGCTACACCTTC. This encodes CASRVRDLILNYGYTF.

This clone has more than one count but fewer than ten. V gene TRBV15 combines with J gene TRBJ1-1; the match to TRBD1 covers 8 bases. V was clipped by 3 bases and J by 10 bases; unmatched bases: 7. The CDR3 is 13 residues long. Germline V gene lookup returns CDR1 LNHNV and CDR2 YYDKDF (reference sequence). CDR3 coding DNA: TGTGCCACCAGCAGTAAATTCAGGGGGCCAGCTTTCTTT. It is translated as CATSSKFRGPAFF.

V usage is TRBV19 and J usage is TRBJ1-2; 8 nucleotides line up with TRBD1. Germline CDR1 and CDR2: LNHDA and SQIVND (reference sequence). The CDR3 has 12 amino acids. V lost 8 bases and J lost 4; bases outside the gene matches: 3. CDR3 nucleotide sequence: TGTGCCAGTCAAGGACAGGGCTATGGCTACACCTTC. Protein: CASQGQGYGYTF.

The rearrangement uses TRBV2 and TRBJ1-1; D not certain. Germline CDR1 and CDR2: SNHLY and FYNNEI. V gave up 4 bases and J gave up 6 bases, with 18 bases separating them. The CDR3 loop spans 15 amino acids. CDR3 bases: TGTGCCAGCAGTGCCAGTGGCAGGAAAGAAGCTGAAGCTTTCTTT. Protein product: CASSASGRKEAEAFF.

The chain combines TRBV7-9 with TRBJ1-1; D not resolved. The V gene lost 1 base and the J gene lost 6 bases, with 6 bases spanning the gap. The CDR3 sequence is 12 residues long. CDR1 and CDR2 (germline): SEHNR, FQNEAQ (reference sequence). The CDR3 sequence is CASSLVVSEAFF. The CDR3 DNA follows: TGTGCCAGCAGCTTAGTGGTATCTGAAGCTTTCTTT. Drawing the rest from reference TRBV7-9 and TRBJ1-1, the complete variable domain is DTGVSQNPRHKITKRGQNVTFRCDPISEHNRLYWYRQTLGQGPEFLTYFQNEAQLEKSRLLSDRFSAERPKGSFSTLEIQRTEQGDSAMYLCASSLVVSEAFFGQGTRLTVV.

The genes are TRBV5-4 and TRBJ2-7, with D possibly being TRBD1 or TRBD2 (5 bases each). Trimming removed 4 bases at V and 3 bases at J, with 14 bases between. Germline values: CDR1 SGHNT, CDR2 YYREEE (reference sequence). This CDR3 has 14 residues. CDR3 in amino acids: CASSPSGPSYEQYF. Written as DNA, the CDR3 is TGTGCCAGCAGCCCCTCGGGACCGAGCTACGAGCAGTACTTC.

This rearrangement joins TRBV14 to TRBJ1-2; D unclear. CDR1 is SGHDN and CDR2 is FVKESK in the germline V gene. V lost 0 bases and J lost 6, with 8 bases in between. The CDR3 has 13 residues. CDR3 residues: CASSQDWTDGYTF. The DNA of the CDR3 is TGTGCCAGCAGCCAAGATTGGACGGATGGCTACACCTTC.

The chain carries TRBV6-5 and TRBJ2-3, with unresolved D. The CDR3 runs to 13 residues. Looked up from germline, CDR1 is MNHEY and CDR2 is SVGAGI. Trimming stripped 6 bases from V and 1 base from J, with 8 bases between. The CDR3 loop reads CASSPTRTDTQYF. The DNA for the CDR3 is TGTGCCAGCAGCCCGACTCGCACAGATACGCAGTATTTT.

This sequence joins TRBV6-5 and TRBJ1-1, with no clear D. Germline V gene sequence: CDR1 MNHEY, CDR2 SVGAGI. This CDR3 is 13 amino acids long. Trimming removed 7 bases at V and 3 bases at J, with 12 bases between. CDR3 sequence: CASTQGMDTEAFF. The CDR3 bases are TGTGCCAGCACCCAAGGTATGGACACTGAAGCTTTCTTT.